The 20 T cell receptor beta chains reported below all come from one sample, sequenced in a study of shared clonotypes between healthy human individuals. Profiled with immunoSEQ multiplex PCR; TCRdb holds only in-frame clones, not every one. In the table there are 180,000 or so clones, over 80% of which are singletons. What was sequenced was naive CD4+ T cells sorted from blood. As for subset: CD45RA+ positively selected. The receptors shown here come from a woman aged 25 to 39 in good health.

This chain connects TRBV28 to TRBJ2-7; no definite D call. The CDR3 covers 12 residues. Germline CDR1 is MDHEN and CDR2 is SYDVKM. V gave up 6 bases and J gave up 1 base, with 7 bases separating them. CDR3 nucleotide sequence: TGTGCCAGCAGGGCGTATTCCTACGAGCAGTACTTC. This gives the protein CASRAYSYEQYF.

This rearrangement joins TRBV5-1 to TRBJ2-3, with 8 bases aligning to TRBD1. From germline, CDR1 is SGHRS and CDR2 YFSETQ. J was trimmed by 0 bases and V by 3 bases; bases with no gene match: 6. The CDR3 totals 16 residues. The CDR3 region has the DNA TGCGCCAGCAGCTATGGACAGGGTGCTAGCACAGATACGCAGTATTTT. Translating gives CASSYGQGASTDTQYF.

J is TRBJ1-1 and V is TRBV5-1; D gene uncertain. Germline CDR1 SGHRS, CDR2 YFSETQ. The CDR3 length is 14 residues. The V end was cut by 2 bases, the J end by 5 bases, with 13 bases between. As DNA, the CDR3 is TGCGCCAGCAGCTTAAGTGTGGGAGGTACTGAAGCTTTCTTT. Encoded protein: CASSLSVGGTEAFF.

The chain recombines TRBV18 with TRBJ2-7; 11 positions match TRBD2. The CDR3 has 15 amino acids. Germline CDR1 and CDR2: KGHSH and LQKENI. V was clipped by 4 bases and J by 3 bases; unmatched bases: 5. The CDR3 bases are TGTGCCAGCTCACAAGGGGGGACTAGCGGCTACGAGCAGTACTTC. Its translation: CASSQGGTSGYEQYF.

Concerning this clone: A read error may produce the germline difference seen at one junction end. As DNA, the CDR3 is TGTGCCAGCAGCACCACGCCGGGTGCCACCAAGGATTTT. This sequence encodes CASSTTPGATKDF. The chain employs TRBV7-7 and TRBJ2-3; D is unresolved. This CDR3 is 13 amino acids long. Germline V gives CDR1 SSHAT, CDR2 FNYEAQ (reference sequence).

V usage is TRBV11-1 and J usage is TRBJ2-2; D gene ambiguous. The V end lost 2 bases, the J end lost 9 bases, and 10 bases lay between the germline ends. This CDR3 has 13 residues. Germline CDR1 is SGHAT and CDR2 is FQDESV (reference sequence). CDR3 DNA sequence: TGTGCCAGCAGCTTACGTACTGGCCGGGAGCTGTTTTTT. Residues: CASSLRTGRELFF.

The rearrangement joins TRBV5-1 to TRBJ1-1, with a tentative D call TRBD1 (6 bases). The germline V gene has CDR1 SGHRS and CDR2 YFSETQ. Trimming left V 4 bases short and J 1 base short, with 11 bases between. The CDR3 is made up of 14 amino acids. CDR3 bases: TGCGCCAGCAGCCCGGGACATCAGAACACTGAAGCTTTCTTT. This codes for CASSPGHQNTEAFF.

The table lists this clone with a few counts. The V gene is TRBV7-9, the J gene TRBJ2-7; D is ambiguous. V lost 1 base, J lost 0 bases, and 4 bases lay in between. In germline, CDR1 is SEHNR, CDR2 FQNEAQ (reference sequence). The CDR3 covers 13 residues. The CDR3, as DNA: TGTGCCAGCAGCTTAGGGCCCTCCTACGAGCAGTACTTC. As protein: CASSLGPSYEQYF.

The V gene is TRBV18, the J gene TRBJ2-7; D unresolved. CDR3 size: 16 residues. V dropped 3 bases and J dropped 0 bases, with 15 bases sitting between them. The germline CDR1 and CDR2 sequences are KGHSH and LQKENI. Written as DNA, the CDR3 is TGTGCCAGCTCACCTTATAGCACCCTGAGCTCCTACGAGCAGTACTTC. It is translated as CASSPYSTLSSYEQYF.

The chain combines TRBV6-1 with TRBJ1-2, with D unresolved. This CDR3 comprises 11 residues. CDR1 and CDR2 from the germline V gene are MNHNS and SASEGT. Trimming left V 6 bases short and J 3 bases short, with 5 bases between. The CDR3 reads CASRRDYGYTF. The DNA for the CDR3 is TGTGCCAGCAGACGGGACTATGGCTACACCTTC.

The V gene is TRBV19, the J gene TRBJ1-4; 10 bases are a match to TRBD1. V shed 7 bases and J 7 bases; nucleotides not matched to a gene: 9. Germline V CDR1 and CDR2: LNHDA, SQIVND (reference sequence). The CDR3 is 15 residues long. This CDR3 is CASTWSRQGAEKLFF. The CDR3 bases are TGTGCCAGTACCTGGAGCAGACAGGGGGCTGAAAAACTGTTTTTT.

This chain uses TRBV6-1 with TRBJ2-5, with 11 bases fitting TRBD2. The trim removed 2 bases at V and 4 bases at J, leaving 3 bases unmatched. The CDR3 sequence is 15 residues long. The germline gives CDR1 MNHNS, CDR2 SASEGT. The CDR3 reads CASSESTSGRETQYF. Written as DNA, the CDR3 is TGTGCCAGCAGTGAATCCACTAGCGGGAGAGAGACCCAGTACTTC.

The rearrangement uses TRBV18 and TRBJ1-4; maybe TRBD1 (6 bases). This CDR3 has 15 amino acids. Per germline, CDR1 KGHSH and CDR2 LQKENI. V lost 1 base, J lost 3 bases, and 9 bases lay in between. CDR3 nucleotide sequence: TGTGCCAGCTCACCACGGGGGGGCTCTAATGAAAAACTGTTTTTT. Encoded protein: CASSPRGGSNEKLFF.

Here the CDR3 DNA reads TGTGCCAGCAGTTACATTCCCAGGACAGCAGGCACTGAAGCTTTCTTT. This sequence encodes CASSYIPRTAGTEAFF. The V call is TRBV6-5, the J call TRBJ1-1, with D possibly being TRBD1 (6 bases). Germline V gives CDR1 MNHEY, CDR2 SVGAGI. V was cut by 2 bases and J by 4 bases, with 17 bases left in between. The CDR3 has 16 amino acids.

The chain combines TRBV27 with TRBJ2-6; possibly TRBD1 for D (6 bases). Germline V gene data show CDR1 as MNHEY and CDR2 as SMNVEV (reference sequence). V dropped 7 bases and J dropped 1 base, with 11 bases sitting between them. The CDR3 is 15 amino acids. The DNA of the CDR3 is TGTGCCAGCAACCCACAGGGATCTGGGGCCAACGTCCTGACTTTC. Translating it yields CASNPQGSGANVLTF.

J is TRBJ1-2 and V is TRBV27; a weak D match, TRBD1 (5 bases). CDR1 and CDR2 from the germline V gene are MNHEY and SMNVEV (reference sequence). The V end was cut by 5 bases, the J end by 6 bases, with 25 bases between. The CDR3 loop spans 17 amino acids. CDR3 region: CASSPDGGNGTPDGYTF. The DNA of the CDR3 is TGTGCCAGCAGTCCCGACGGCGGAAACGGGACGCCGGATGGCTACACCTTC.

The chain is built from TRBV7-9 and TRBJ1-3; 8 nucleotides align to TRBD1. Germline V gene lookup returns CDR1 SEHNR and CDR2 FQNEAQ (reference sequence). V lost 6 bases to trimming and J lost 2 bases; unmatched junction nucleotides: 3. This CDR3 has 14 residues. The CDR3 is CASRPGGTGNTIYF. The CDR3, as DNA: TGTGCCAGCAGGCCAGGGGGCACTGGAAACACCATATATTTT.

This clone showed up just once. The genes are TRBV13 and TRBJ1-1; D gene unclear. V was trimmed by 3 bases and J by 5 bases, leaving 16 bases between them. The V gene's germline CDR1 is PRHDT and CDR2 FYEKMQ (reference sequence). CDR3 length: 15 residues. The chain's CDR3 is CASSLRVSTGTEAFF. The CDR3 bases are TGTGCCAGCAGCTTGAGGGTGTCGACGGGGACTGAAGCTTTCTTT.

The rearrangement uses TRBV11-2 and TRBJ2-5; D is unresolved. The better agreement between TRBJ2-7 and the DNA end casts doubt on the J call. Germline V CDR1 and CDR2: SGHAT, FQNNGV. The CDR3 has 15 residues. The CDR3 spells CASSLDYPTSYEQYF. CDR3 bases: TGTGCCAGCAGCTTAGATTATCCAACCTCCTACGAGCAGTACTTC.

The chain is built from TRBV27 and TRBJ2-1, with 10 bases identical to TRBD2. CDR1 and CDR2 from the germline V gene are MNHEY and SMNVEV (reference sequence). The V segment lost 7 bases and the J segment 7 bases; nucleotides outside the gene matches: 10. The CDR3 runs 15 residues. CDR3 in DNA: TGTGCCAGCACCCATCTAGCGGGAGTGAGGAATGAGCAGTTCTTC. Translating gives CASTHLAGVRNEQFF.